This record looks at one T cell receptor (beta chain) sequence and its context. The antigen remains unidentified. V lost 4 bases to trimming and J lost 0 bases, with 11 bases between them. This CDR3 is built from 15 residues. The germline V gene has CDR1 SGHNT and CDR2 YYREEE (reference sequence). TCRdb processed the 5' RACE reads anew with MiXCR; each CDR3 protein has one entry. Among some 570,000 distinct CDR3 sequences listed, more than 20% were seen once. The data are from a study of identical twins. Notes on the study in general: Some out-of-frame alpha sequences were shared by twins, and these showed excess low generation probability.

Healthy Caucasians made up all donors. These data also featured in a second study, about yellow fever vaccine responses in identical twins.

The chain uses TRBV5-4 and TRBJ2-1; tentative D call: TRBD1 (5 bases). The sequence derives from a woman between 18 and 30 years old in good health. The material sequenced was CD4+ T cells sorted from blood. The CDR3 bases are TGTGCCAGCAGCGCGGACAAGAGCTCCTACAATGAGCAGTTCTTC. This encodes CASSADKSSYNEQFF.